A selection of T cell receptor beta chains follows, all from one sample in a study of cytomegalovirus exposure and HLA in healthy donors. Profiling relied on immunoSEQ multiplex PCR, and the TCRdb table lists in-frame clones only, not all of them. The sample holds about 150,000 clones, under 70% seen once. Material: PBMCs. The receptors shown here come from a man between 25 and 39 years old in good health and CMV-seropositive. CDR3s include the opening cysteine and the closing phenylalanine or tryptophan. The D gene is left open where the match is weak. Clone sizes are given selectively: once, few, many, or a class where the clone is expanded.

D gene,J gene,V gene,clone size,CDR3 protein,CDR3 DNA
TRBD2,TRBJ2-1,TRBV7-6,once,CASRPGLAGESPNEQFF,TGTGCCAGCAGACCTGGACTAGCGGGAGAATCCCCCAATGAGCAGTTCTTC
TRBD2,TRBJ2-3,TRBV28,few,CASSLSGGSSDTQYF,TGTGCCAGCAGTTTATCGGGCGGGAGTTCAGATACGCAGTATTTT
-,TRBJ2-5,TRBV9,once,CASSVEALASSETQYF,TGTGCCAGCAGCGTAGAGGCTCTAGCCAGTTCCGAGACCCAGTACTTC
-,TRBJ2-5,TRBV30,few,CAWSVGGQETQYF,TGTGCCTGGAGTGTAGGGGGCCAAGAGACCCAGTACTTC
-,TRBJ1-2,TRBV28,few,CASSLKRQGRNGYTF,TGTGCCAGCAGTTTAAAACGGCAGGGAAGGAATGGCTACACCTTC
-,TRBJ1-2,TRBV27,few,CASSLSGQGGNYGYTF,TGTGCCAGCAGTTTATCTGGGCAGGGAGGTAACTATGGCTACACCTTC
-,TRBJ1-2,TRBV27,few,CASSLNPGANGYTF,TGTGCCAGCAGTTTAAACCCTGGTGCTAATGGCTACACCTTC
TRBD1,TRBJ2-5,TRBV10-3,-,CAIRGQGASQETQYF,TGTGCCATCAGGGGACAGGGGGCGTCTCAAGAGACCCAGTACTTC
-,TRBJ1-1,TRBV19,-,CASSIRGFTEAFF,TGTGCCAGTAGTATTAGAGGGTTCACTGAAGCTTTCTTT
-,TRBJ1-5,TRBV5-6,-,CASSWGGTSNQPQHF,TGTGCCAGCAGCTGGGGAGGGACTTCAAATCAGCCCCAGCATTTT
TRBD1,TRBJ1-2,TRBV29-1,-,CSATGQGLSYTF,TGCAGCGCTACGGGACAGGGTTTATCCTACACCTTC
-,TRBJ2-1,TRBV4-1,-,CASTSYNEQFF,TGCGCCAGCACTTCTTACAATGAGCAGTTCTTC
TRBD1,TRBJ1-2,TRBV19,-,CASSPPSAGGLIYGYTF,TGTGCCAGTAGTCCTCCATCGGCAGGGGGCCTAATCTATGGCTACACCTTC
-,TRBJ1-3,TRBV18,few,CASSPLDTANSGNTIYF,TGTGCCAGCTCACCCTTGGACACTGCTAACTCTGGAAACACCATATATTTT
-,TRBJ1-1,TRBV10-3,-,CAISEHGGGANTEAFF,TGTGCCATCAGTGAACATGGCGGGGGGGCTAACACTGAAGCTTTCTTT
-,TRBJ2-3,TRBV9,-,CASSGTGSRIYDYSTDTQYF,TGTGCCAGCAGCGGAACGGGCTCACGGATTTACGACTATAGCACAGATACGCAGTATTTT
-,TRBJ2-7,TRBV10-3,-,CAISERGGYEQYF,TGTGCCATCAGTGAGAGGGGCGGCTACGAGCAGTACTTC
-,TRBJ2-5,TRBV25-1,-,CASSDIRVAAQETQYF,TGTGCCAGCAGTGATATCAGAGTAGCGGCCCAAGAGACCCAGTACTTC
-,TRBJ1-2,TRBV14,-,CASSHVRHGGYTF,TGTGCCAGCAGCCATGTGAGGCATGGCGGCTACACCTTC
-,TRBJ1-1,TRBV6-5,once,CASSRQLSNTEAFF,TGTGCCAGCAGTCGACAGCTTTCGAACACTGAAGCTTTCTTT
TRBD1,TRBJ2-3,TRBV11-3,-,CASSTTGGWHTQYF,TGTGCCAGCAGCACCACAGGGGGCTGGCATACGCAGTATTTT
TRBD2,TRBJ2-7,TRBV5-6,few,CASSSGLASYEQYF,TGTGCCAGCAGTTCCGGACTAGCCTCCTACGAGCAGTACTTC
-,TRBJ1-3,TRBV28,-,CASRGGAETGRRNTIYF,TGTGCCAGCAGGGGGGGGGCCGAAACGGGACGCAGAAACACCATATATTTT
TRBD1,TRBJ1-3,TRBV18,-,CASSLPGQGNTIYF,TGTGCCAGCTCACTACCGGGACAGGGAAACACCATATATTTT
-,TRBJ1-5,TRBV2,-,CASSVQISNQPQHF,TGTGCCAGCAGTGTTCAGATCTCCAATCAGCCCCAGCATTTT
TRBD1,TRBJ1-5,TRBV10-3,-,CAISIQGASQPQHF,TGTGCCATCAGCATCCAGGGGGCTTCACAGCCCCAGCATTTT
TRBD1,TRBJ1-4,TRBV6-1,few,CASSDGQGFEKLFF,TGTGCCAGCAGTGACGGACAGGGGTTTGAAAAACTGTTTTTT
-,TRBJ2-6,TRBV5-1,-,CASSHFSGANVLTF,TGCGCCAGCAGCCACTTCTCTGGGGCCAACGTCCTGACTTTC
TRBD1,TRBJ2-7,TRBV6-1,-,CASANRGVGRGEQYF,TGTGCCAGCGCGAACAGGGGGGTCGGTAGGGGCGAGCAGTACTTC
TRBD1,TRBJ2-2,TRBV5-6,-,CASSRRTGTGELFF,TGTGCCAGCAGCCGTAGGACAGGCACCGGGGAGCTGTTTTTT
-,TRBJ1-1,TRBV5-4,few,CASSLGVNTEAFF,TGTGCCAGCAGCTTGGGAGTGAACACTGAAGCTTTCTTT
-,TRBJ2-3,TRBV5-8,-,CASSLSLASGTDTQYF,TGTGCCAGCAGCTTGAGTCTTGCTAGCGGCACAGATACGCAGTATTTT
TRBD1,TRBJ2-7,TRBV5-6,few,CASSPDRGFSYEQYF,TGTGCCAGCAGCCCGGACAGGGGCTTTTCCTACGAGCAGTACTTC
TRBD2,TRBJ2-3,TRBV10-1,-,CASSDGLAGGYTDTQYF,TGCGCCAGCAGTGATGGACTAGCGGGAGGCTACACAGATACGCAGTATTTT
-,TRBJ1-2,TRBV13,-,CASSLGLPLGFYGYTF,TGTGCCAGCAGCTTAGGTCTGCCCCTGGGCTTCTATGGCTACACCTTC
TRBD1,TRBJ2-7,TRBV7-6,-,CASSPRGLSQQYF,TGTGCCAGCAGCCCCAGGGGGCTCAGCCAGCAGTACTTC
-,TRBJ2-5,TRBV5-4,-,CASSVQGRETQYF,TGTGCCAGCAGCGTCCAGGGGCGTGAGACCCAGTACTTC
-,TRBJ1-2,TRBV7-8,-,CASSLVSGGGPGYTF,TGTGCCAGCAGCTTAGTGTCGGGCGGAGGGCCCGGCTACACCTTC